A selection of T cell receptor beta chains follows, all from one sample in a study of patients and donors after allogeneic stem cell transplantation. Via MiXCR, TCRdb re-called the RT-PCR reads, giving one row per CDR3 protein. The table shows roughly 30,000 distinct CDR3 sequences, with over 6.5% occurring only once. The sequenced sample was blood, either unsorted or a sorted T cell fraction (not recorded which). These receptors all stem from a human donor who was either an allogeneic HSCT recipient or a stem cell or donor lymphocyte infusion donor (not recorded which). It is not recorded whose cells these are; they may come from a transplant donor. CDR3s include the opening cysteine and the closing phenylalanine or tryptophan. A D gene is named only where the DNA matches it firmly. Size is omitted from some rows. Given values are once, few, many or a class for expanded clones.

V gene,D gene,clone size,CDR3 length,J gene,CDR3 DNA,CDR3 protein
TRBV28,NA,few,9,TRBJ2-7,TGTGCCTCCCGCCACGAGCAGTACTTC,CASRHEQYF
TRBV18,NA,NA,16,TRBJ1-3,TGTGCCAGCTCACCTGCCGGGACGGGCTCTGGAAACACCATATATTTT,CASSPAGTGSGNTIYF
TRBV28,NA,many,13,TRBJ1-1,TGTGCCAGCGGAGACGGTCTGAACACTGAAGCTTTCTTT,CASGDGLNTEAFF
TRBV12-3/TRBV12-4,NA,many,15,TRBJ1-4,TGTGCCAGCAGTTGGTCCGGGGCTGCTAATGAAAAACTGTTTTTT,CASSWSGAANEKLFF
TRBV19,NA,many,15,TRBJ1-3,TGTGCCAGTAGTATGGGAGTGGACTCTGGAAACACCATATATTTT,CASSMGVDSGNTIYF
TRBV5-1,NA,many,14,TRBJ2-1,TGCGCCAGCAGGGAGACTTACTCCTACAATGAGCAGTTCTTC,CASRETYSYNEQFF
TRBV5-1,TRBD2,many,16,TRBJ2-3,TGCGCCAGCAGCTTGGGGGGACTAGCGGGAGAAGATACGCAGTATTTT,CASSLGGLAGEDTQYF
TRBV24-1,NA,many,11,TRBJ2-7,TGTGCCACCAGTGATTTTGGTGAGCAGTACTTC,CATSDFGEQYF
TRBV12-5,TRBD1,NA,15,TRBJ1-6,TGTGCTAGTGGTCCAGGGGGATCCTATAATTCACCCCTCCACTTT,CASGPGGSYNSPLHF
TRBV6-1,NA,few,15,TRBJ2-2,TGTGCCAGCATGGAGGCTTCCTTGAACACCGGGGAGCTGTTTTTT,CASMEASLNTGELFF
TRBV3-1,NA,few,13,TRBJ2-2,TGTGCCAGCAGTCCCACCACTTCGGGGGAGCTGTTTTTT,CASSPTTSGELFF
TRBV15,TRBD2,few,16,TRBJ2-1,TGTGCCACCAGCAGAGCGCGGGGACTAGCGGGCCATGAGCAGTTCTTC,CATSRARGLAGHEQFF
TRBV24-1,NA,medium-sized,17,TRBJ1-5,TGTGCCACCAGTGATTTCGCTCAGGGGAGGCGGGATCAGCCCCAGCATTTT,CATSDFAQGRRDQPQHF
TRBV10-3,NA,medium-sized,14,TRBJ1-1,TGTGCCATCAGCTTCGGACAGACCAACACTGAAGCTTTCTTT,CAISFGQTNTEAFF
TRBV18,TRBD2,few,16,TRBJ2-2,TGTGCCAGCTCACCGGCCCTAGCGGCGAACACCGGGGAGCTGTTTTTT,CASSPALAANTGELFF
TRBV30,NA,few,12,TRBJ2-1,TGTGCCTGGAGTACCGGTGGGCTAGGTTTGTTCTTC,CAWSTGGLGLFF
TRBV6-2/TRBV6-3,NA,NA,12,TRBJ2-7,TGTGCCAGCGAGGGGAGCTCCTACGAGCAGTACTTC,CASEGSSYEQYF
TRBV4-2,NA,NA,16,TRBJ2-2,TGTGCCAGCCGTGCAAACGGGGGACAGACCACCGGGGAGCTGTTTTTT,CASRANGGQTTGELFF
TRBV6-5,NA,many,16,TRBJ2-1,TGTGCCAGCAGTTACTCGTGGTATGGCGGGTACAATGAGCAGTTCTTC,CASSYSWYGGYNEQFF
TRBV7-7,NA,NA,13,TRBJ2-1,TGTGCCAGCAGCCCGGACTCTCGCCTTGAGCAGTTCTTC,CASSPDSRLEQFF
TRBV7-9,NA,many,16,TRBJ2-5,TGTGCCAGCAGCTTAGTAGGGACAAGGGCGCAAGTGGACCAGTACTTC,CASSLVGTRAQVDQYF
TRBV10-3,TRBD2,few,16,TRBJ2-1,TGTGCCACTCATAGGAGTACGGGAGGAGGGTACAATGAGCAGTTCTTC,CATHRSTGGGYNEQFF
TRBV6-5,NA,many,13,TRBJ1-5,TGTGCCACCTCCTATCGGGGCAATCAGCCCCAGCATTTT,CATSYRGNQPQHF
TRBV11-3,NA,many,13,TRBJ1-2,TGTGCCAGCAGCTTAGCTTCAGCCCGGGACTACACCTTC,CASSLASARDYTF
TRBV7-6,TRBD1,NA,16,TRBJ2-1,TGTGCCAGCAGCTTAGAGTGGGACAGGGGCTACAATGAGCAGTTCTTC,CASSLEWDRGYNEQFF
TRBV2,NA,few,13,TRBJ2-5,TGTGCCAGCGGATTAGCGGTGCAAGAGACCCAGTACTTC,CASGLAVQETQYF
TRBV12-3/TRBV12-4,TRBD2,many,13,TRBJ2-1,TGTGCCAGCAGTTTGGGGGACTATAATGAGCAGTTCTTC,CASSLGDYNEQFF
TRBV6-7,NA,many,9,TRBJ2-1,TGTGCCAGCCGGGGTGAGCAGTTCTTC,CASRGEQFF
TRBV12-3/TRBV12-4,NA,few,15,TRBJ2-7,NA,CASSTSVGSSYEQYF